Below, 22 T cell receptor beta chains from the same sample are listed, as sequenced in a study of CD8+ T cells in alopecia areata. RNA extraction was followed by reverse transcription into cDNA, which acted as the sequencing template. Measured with immunoSEQ multiplex PCR; TCRdb has only the in-frame clones, and not every one. Counted here are 150,000 or so clones, over 45% occurring once; the ten biggest clones make up roughly 7.5%. The sequenced material came from CD4+ T cells sorted from blood. These receptors came from a human donor with alopecia areata.

The chain joins TRBV2 to TRBJ2-2, with 7 bases fitting TRBD2. Germline CDR1 SNHLY, CDR2 FYNNEI. The CDR3 is 16 amino acids. The ends lost 8 bases at V and 3 bases at J; junction bases unmatched: 12. CDR3 residues: CASSEGPGGHTGELFF. DNA for the CDR3: TGTGCCAGCTCGGAAGGACCGGGAGGACACACCGGGGAGCTGTTTTTT.

A few counts support this clone. The chain recombines TRBV29-1 with TRBJ2-5; D possibly corresponds to TRBD2 (5 bases). Per germline, CDR1 SQVTM and CDR2 ANQGSEA. The V gene lost 6 bases and the J gene lost 5 bases, with 13 bases spanning the gap. The CDR3 has 12 residues. CDR3 protein: CSVPVLAETQYF. Written as DNA, the CDR3 is TGCAGCGTCCCTGTGTTAGCGGAGACCCAGTACTTC.

This sequence joins TRBV18 and TRBJ2-1; no clear D gene. V was shortened by 2 bases and J by 8 bases, with 10 bases between the two germline ends. Per the germline V gene, CDR1 is KGHSH and CDR2 is LQKENI. The CDR3 sequence is 13 residues long. The CDR3 bases are TGTGCCAGCTCACCAACAACCCGGGATGAGCAGTTCTTC. The encoded protein is CASSPTTRDEQFF.

This clone was seen a handful of times. The gene calls are TRBV15 and TRBJ2-5; TRBD1 might be the D (6 bases). Germline V lookup: CDR1 LNHNV, CDR2 YYDKDF (reference sequence). This CDR3 is 13 amino acids long. Trimming removed 2 bases at V and 3 bases at J, with 7 bases between. Here the CDR3 DNA reads TGTGCCACCAGCAGACACAGGGAAGAGACCCAGTACTTC. It specifies CATSRHREETQYF. Full variable domain (outside the CDR3, taken from reference TRBV15 and TRBJ2-5): DAMVIQNPRYQVTQFGKPVTLSCSQTLNHNVMYWYQQKSSQAPKLLFHYYDKDFNNEADTPDNFQSRRPNTSFCFLDIRSPGLGDTAMYLCATSRHREETQYFGPGTRLLVL.

This clone turned up a few times. The J gene is TRBJ2-1, the V gene TRBV9, with 8 bases fitting TRBD1. The CDR3 has 15 amino acids. The germline V gene has CDR1 SGDLS and CDR2 YYNGEE. With V trimmed by 0 bases and J by 5 bases, 4 bases remained unmatched. The CDR3 loop reads CASSVAPDRDNEQFF. The CDR3 DNA reads as TGTGCCAGCAGCGTAGCCCCGGACAGGGACAATGAGCAGTTCTTC.

The chain carries TRBV5-1 and TRBJ2-5; D unclear. The CDR3 runs to 16 residues. V lost 0 bases and J 0 bases, leaving 12 bases between the germline ends. Germline CDR1 SGHRS, CDR2 YFSETQ. The CDR3 nucleotides read TGCGCCAGCAGCTTGGGTGTACTTAGGTACCAAGAGACCCAGTACTTC. It translates to CASSLGVLRYQETQYF.

The chain has TRBV30 and TRBJ2-2; perhaps D is TRBD1 or TRBD2 (6 bases each). CDR3 size: 15 residues. Per germline, CDR1 GTSNPN and CDR2 SVGIG (reference sequence). The V and J ends lost 3 bases and 3 bases respectively, with 14 bases between them. CDR3 sequence reads: CAWSAGQADTGELFF. The CDR3 bases are TGTGCCTGGAGCGCGGGACAAGCCGACACCGGGGAGCTGTTTTTT.

This chain links TRBV29-1 with TRBJ2-1; the D gene is possibly TRBD2 (5 bases). The CDR3 extends over 12 amino acids. Trimming took 4 bases from V and 7 from J, leaving 11 bases between them. The germline V gene encodes CDR1 SQVTM and CDR2 ANQGSEA. In nucleotides, the CDR3 is TGCAGCGTTGTTGTGCCGGGAAATGAGCAGTTCTTC. Translating it yields CSVVVPGNEQFF.

The genes are TRBV5-1 and TRBJ2-7, with 11 bases that match TRBD2. V was clipped by 2 bases and J by 4 bases; unmatched bases: 2. Germline V gene lookup returns CDR1 SGHRS and CDR2 YFSETQ. The CDR3 totals 14 residues. The CDR3 region has the DNA TGCGCCAGCAGCTTCACTAGCGGGAGTTACGAGCAGTACTTC. Translation: CASSFTSGSYEQYF.

The J gene is TRBJ2-6, the V gene TRBV5-4; D is unresolved. The ends were cut back, 0 bases at V and 4 bases at J, with 5 bases in the middle. Germline-derived CDR1 and CDR2 are SGHNT and YYREEE (reference sequence). CDR3 length equals 14 residues. The CDR3 DNA sequence: TGTGCCAGCAGCTTGGATACCGGGGCCAACGTCCTGACTTTC. As protein: CASSLDTGANVLTF.

This clone was seen only once. V usage is TRBV25-1 and J usage is TRBJ2-5; 10 nucleotides match TRBD2. Trimming took 2 bases from V and 4 from J; bases not matched to a gene: 13. Per the germline V gene, CDR1 is MGHDK and CDR2 is SYGVNS. This CDR3 spans 18 amino acids. The CDR3, as DNA: TGTGCCAGCAGTGAAGCTCTAGCGGGAGCCGGGCTGGGAGAGACCCAGTACTTC. Translating gives CASSEALAGAGLGETQYF.

This chain joins TRBV30 and TRBJ1-5; 7 nucleotides match TRBD1. Trimming cost V 2 bases and J 5 bases; bases outside gene matches: 3. The CDR3 is made up of 13 amino acids. Looked up from germline, CDR1 is GTSNPN and CDR2 is SVGIG (reference sequence). CDR3 bases: TGTGCCTGGAGTCGGGACAGCGATCAGCCCCAGCATTTT. Encoded protein: CAWSRDSDQPQHF.

The chain is built from TRBV5-1 and TRBJ2-7, with a weak D call TRBD1 (5 bases). This CDR3 has 13 residues. The germline V gene has CDR1 SGHRS and CDR2 YFSETQ. Trimming cost V 6 bases and J 2 bases, with 12 bases left between them. As DNA, the CDR3 is TGCGCCAGCAATTTGGACACAACCTACGAGCAGTACTTC. Translated: CASNLDTTYEQYF.

The CDR3, as DNA: TGCGCCAGCAGCTTGGTTAGCGGGAGGCATAATGAGCAGTTCTTC. It specifies CASSLVSGRHNEQFF. The chain joins TRBV5-1 to TRBJ2-1; 10 bases fit TRBD2. From germline, CDR1 is SGHRS and CDR2 YFSETQ. Losses at the gene ends were 0 bases for V and 7 bases for J; bases not matched to a gene: 4. CDR3 length: 15 amino acids.

This clone was counted between two and nine times. The V gene is TRBV7-2, the J gene TRBJ2-1; 7 positions agree with TRBD2. This CDR3 contains 14 residues. V was clipped by 2 bases and J by 5 bases; unmatched bases: 3. Germline CDR1 and CDR2: SGHTA and FQGNSA. CDR3 sequence: CASSLNSGDNEQFF. Written as DNA, the CDR3 is TGTGCCAGCAGCTTAAACAGCGGGGACAATGAGCAGTTCTTC.

This clone was picked up a small number of times. The J gene is TRBJ2-6, the V gene TRBV15, with D unclear. Between the trimmed V and J ends, which lost 6 bases and 0 bases, there was a span of 6 bases. There are 14 residues in the CDR3. Germline lookup yields CDR1 LNHNV and CDR2 YYDKDF (reference sequence). The CDR3 DNA sequence: TGTGCCACCAGAACCTACTCTGGGGCCAACGTCCTGACTTTC. It yields the protein CATRTYSGANVLTF.

The gene calls are TRBV4-1 and TRBJ1-1; D gene ambiguous. The V gene's germline CDR1 is MGHRA and CDR2 YSYEKL. The CDR3 consists of 15 residues. Trimming left V 7 bases short and J 0 bases short, with 15 bases between. The CDR3 reads CASTEFPLMNTEAFF. The DNA of the CDR3 is TGCGCCAGCACCGAGTTCCCGCTTATGAACACTGAAGCTTTCTTT.

The chain uses TRBV28 and TRBJ2-6, with a possible D match to TRBD2 (6 bases). CDR3 size: 13 residues. The ends were cut back, 10 bases at V and 3 bases at J, with 10 bases in the middle. Germline V lookup: CDR1 MDHEN, CDR2 SYDVKM. The CDR3 DNA reads TGTGCCACCATGGAGGGTGGGGCCAACGTCCTGACTTTC. Translation: CATMEGGANVLTF.

The rearrangement uses TRBV5-1 and TRBJ2-3; possibly TRBD2 for D (6 bases). Germline CDR1 and CDR2: SGHRS and YFSETQ. V dropped 4 bases and J dropped 4 bases, with 19 bases sitting between them. CDR3 size: 16 residues. CDR3 DNA: TGCGCCAGCAGCGGAACCGGGACTCATGGCTCAGATACGCAGTATTTT. This encodes CASSGTGTHGSDTQYF.

This rearrangement joins TRBV2 to TRBJ2-5; D call uncertain. Per the germline V gene, CDR1 is SNHLY and CDR2 is FYNNEI. This CDR3 region has 14 residues. V lost 2 bases to trimming and J lost 3 bases, with 10 bases between them. CDR3 coding DNA: TGTGCCAGCAGTGAACCGAATGATGAAGAGACCCAGTACTTC. It encodes CASSEPNDEETQYF.

The V and J genes are TRBV30 and TRBJ1-1; D uncertain. The V gene lost 2 bases and the J gene lost 5 bases, with 12 bases spanning the gap. Germline assignment: CDR1 GTSNPN and CDR2 SVGIG (reference sequence). The CDR3 has 13 residues. CDR3 in DNA: TGTGCCTGGAGTATGGGTCAGTGGACTGAAGCTTTCTTT. Its protein is CAWSMGQWTEAFF.

The V gene is TRBV5-6, the J gene TRBJ2-1; perhaps TRBD2 as D (5 bases). The CDR3 spans 12 residues. The V end lost 2 bases, the J end lost 9 bases, and 9 bases lay between the germline ends. Germline CDR1 and CDR2: SGHDT and YYEEEE. The CDR3 here is CASSFLASEQFF. In DNA, the CDR3 is TGTGCCAGCAGCTTTCTAGCAAGTGAGCAGTTCTTC.